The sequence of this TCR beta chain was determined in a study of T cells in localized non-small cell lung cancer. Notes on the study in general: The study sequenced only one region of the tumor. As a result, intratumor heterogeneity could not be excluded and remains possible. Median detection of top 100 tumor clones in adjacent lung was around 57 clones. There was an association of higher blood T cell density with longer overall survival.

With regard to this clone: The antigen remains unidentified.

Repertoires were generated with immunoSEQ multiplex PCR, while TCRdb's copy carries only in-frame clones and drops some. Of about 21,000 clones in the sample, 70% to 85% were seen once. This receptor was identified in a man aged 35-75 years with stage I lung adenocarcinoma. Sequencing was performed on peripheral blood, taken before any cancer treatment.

DNA of the CDR3: TGTGCCAGTTTTAGCGGGAGGGCGGACGGGGAGCTGTTTTTT. It translates to CASFSGRADGELFF. The chain couples TRBV28 to TRBJ2-2; 11 bases are a match to TRBD2. With 9 bases clipped from V and 7 bases from J, the junction kept 7 bases outside the gene matches. From germline, CDR1 is MDHEN and CDR2 SYDVKM. This CDR3 region has 14 residues.